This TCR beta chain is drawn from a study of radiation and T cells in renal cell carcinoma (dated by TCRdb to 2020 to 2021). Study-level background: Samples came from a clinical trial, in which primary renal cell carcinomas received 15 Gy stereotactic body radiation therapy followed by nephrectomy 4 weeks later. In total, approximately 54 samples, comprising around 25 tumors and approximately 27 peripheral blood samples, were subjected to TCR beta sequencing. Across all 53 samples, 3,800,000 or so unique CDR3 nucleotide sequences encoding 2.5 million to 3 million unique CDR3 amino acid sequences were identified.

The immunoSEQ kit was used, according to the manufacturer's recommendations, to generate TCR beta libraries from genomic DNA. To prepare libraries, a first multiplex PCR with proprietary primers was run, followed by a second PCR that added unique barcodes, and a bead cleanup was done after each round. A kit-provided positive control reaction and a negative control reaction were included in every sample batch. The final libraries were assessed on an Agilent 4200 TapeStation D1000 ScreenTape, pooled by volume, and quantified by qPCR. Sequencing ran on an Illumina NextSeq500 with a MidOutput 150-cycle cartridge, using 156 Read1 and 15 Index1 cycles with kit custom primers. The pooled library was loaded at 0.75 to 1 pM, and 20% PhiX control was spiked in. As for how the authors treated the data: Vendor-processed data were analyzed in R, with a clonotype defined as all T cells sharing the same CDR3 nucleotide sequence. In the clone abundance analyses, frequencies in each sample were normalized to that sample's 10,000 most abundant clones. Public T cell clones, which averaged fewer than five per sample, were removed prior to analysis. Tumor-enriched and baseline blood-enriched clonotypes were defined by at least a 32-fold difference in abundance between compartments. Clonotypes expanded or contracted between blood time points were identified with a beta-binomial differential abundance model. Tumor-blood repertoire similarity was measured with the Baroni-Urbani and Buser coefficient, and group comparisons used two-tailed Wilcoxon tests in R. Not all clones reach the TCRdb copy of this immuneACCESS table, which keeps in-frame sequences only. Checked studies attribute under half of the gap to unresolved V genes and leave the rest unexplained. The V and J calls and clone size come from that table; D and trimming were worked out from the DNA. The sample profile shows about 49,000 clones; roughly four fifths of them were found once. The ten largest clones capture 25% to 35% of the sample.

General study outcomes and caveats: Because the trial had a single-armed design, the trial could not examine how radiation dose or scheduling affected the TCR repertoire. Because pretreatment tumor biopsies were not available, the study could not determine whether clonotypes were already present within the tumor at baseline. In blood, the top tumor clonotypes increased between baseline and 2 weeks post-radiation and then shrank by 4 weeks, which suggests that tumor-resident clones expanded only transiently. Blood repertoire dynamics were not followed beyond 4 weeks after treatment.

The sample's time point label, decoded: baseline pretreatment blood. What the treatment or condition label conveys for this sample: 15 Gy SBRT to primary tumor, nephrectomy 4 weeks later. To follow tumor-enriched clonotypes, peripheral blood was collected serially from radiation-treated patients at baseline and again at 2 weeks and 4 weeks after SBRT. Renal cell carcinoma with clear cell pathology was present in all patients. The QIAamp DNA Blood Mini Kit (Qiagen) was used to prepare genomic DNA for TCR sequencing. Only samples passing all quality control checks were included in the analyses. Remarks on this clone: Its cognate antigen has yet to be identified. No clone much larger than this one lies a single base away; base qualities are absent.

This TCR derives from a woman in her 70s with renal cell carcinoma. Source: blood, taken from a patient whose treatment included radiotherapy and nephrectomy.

The sequenced DNA: TGTGCCAGCTCACCGACTAGCGGGAGTAACGAGCAGTACTTC. Translation gives CASSPTSGSNEQYF. The rearrangement joined TRBV18 to TRBJ2-7; TRBD2 lines up with 12 middle nucleotides. Taken from the germline V gene, the CDR1 and CDR2 loops are KGHSH and LQKENI. From its cysteine to its phenylalanine, the CDR3 spans 14 amino acids. Of all the DNA, just the CDR3 is kept, 42 bases in frame from base 1. Compared with germline, V lacks 3 bases and J lacks 5 bases; bases without a gene match: 2. Here the CDR3 is joined to the reference TRBV18 and TRBJ2-7 genes, and the full variable domain is: NAGVMQNPRHLVRRRGQEARLRCSPMKGHSHVYWYRQLPEEGLKFMVYLQKENIIDESGMPKERFSAEFPKEGPSILRIQQVVRGDSAAYFCASSPTSGSNEQYFGPGTRLTVT.